The 31 T cell receptor beta chains presented below share a single source sample, sequenced in a study of CD8 T cells in Susac syndrome. RNA, at about 0.45 to 1 ug, was reverse transcribed with random hexamers. TCRdb passed the immunoSEQ multiplex PCR reads through MiXCR, listing each CDR3 protein once. Of 150,000 to 200,000 distinct CDR3 sequences listed, about 94% are singletons. The specimen sequenced was CD4+ T cells from PBMCs. All receptors come from a human donor with multiple sclerosis.

V is TRBV2 and J is TRBJ2-7; TRBD1 agrees at 7 bases. Germline V gives CDR1 SNHLY, CDR2 FYNNEI. Losses at the gene ends were 8 bases for V and 3 bases for J; bases not matched to a gene: 10. The CDR3 is 14 residues long. CDR3 region: CASGIDRVSYEQYF. CDR3 bases: TGTGCCAGCGGTATAGACAGGGTCAGCTACGAGCAGTACTTC.

The chain joins TRBV4-3 to TRBJ2-5; 7 nucleotides match TRBD2. This CDR3 has 15 amino acids. Germline V lookup: CDR1 LGHNA, CDR2 YSLEER. The trim removed 1 base at V and 6 bases at J, leaving 8 bases unmatched. This CDR3 is CASSQGAQRGQTQYF. CDR3 sequence (DNA): TGCGCCAGCAGCCAAGGGGCTCAGCGGGGTCAGACCCAGTACTTC.

J is TRBJ1-6 and V is TRBV19, with 9 nucleotides matching TRBD1. The germline gives CDR1 LNHDA, CDR2 SQIVND (reference sequence). V shed 3 bases, J shed 10 bases, and the junction held 4 bases outside the gene matches. The CDR3 is 14 residues long. The CDR3 bases are TGTGCCAGTAGTATCGGGACAGGGCGGTCACCCCTCCACTTT. Translating it yields CASSIGTGRSPLHF.

This sequence joins TRBV24-1 and TRBJ2-5, with 10 bases identical to TRBD2. J gave up 5 bases and V 12 bases, and 8 bases lay outside the gene matches. CDR3 length: 13 amino acids. CDR1 is KGHDR and CDR2 is SFDVKD in the germline V gene. In nucleotides, the CDR3 is TGTGCCTCTTCAGCGGGGGGGTCGGAGACCCAGTACTTC. Translating gives CASSAGGSETQYF.

The chain is built from TRBV7-8 and TRBJ2-3, with 9 nucleotides matching TRBD2. Germline CDR1 reads SGHVS; CDR2 reads FQNEAQ. J was trimmed by 3 bases and V by 2 bases; bases with no gene match: 6. CDR3 length: 16 amino acids. CDR3 sequence (DNA): TGTGCCAGCAGCTTAACCCTAGCGGGAAGTACAGATACGCAGTATTTT. Its translation is CASSLTLAGSTDTQYF.

The chain is built from TRBV7-3 and TRBJ1-2; 8 bases align to TRBD1. This CDR3 contains 14 residues. CDR1 and CDR2 (germline): SGHTA, FQGTGA. J lost 4 bases, V lost 4 bases, and 5 bases had no gene match. CDR3 region: CASSYVQGGYGYTF. CDR3 bases: TGTGCCAGCAGCTACGTACAGGGGGGCTATGGCTACACCTTC. Using reference TRBV7-3 and TRBJ1-2 for the parts outside the CDR3, the full variable domain is GAGVSQTPSNKVTEKGKYVELRCDPISGHTALYWYRQSLGQGPEFLIYFQGTGAADDSGLPNDRFFAVRPEGSVSTLKIQRTERGDSAVYLCASSYVQGGYGYTFGSGTRLTVV.

The chain links TRBV27 to TRBJ1-1; D gene uncertain. Germline V gene data show CDR1 as MNHEY and CDR2 as SMNVEV (reference sequence). The length of the CDR3 is 13 residues. The CDR3 region is CTSSWFKNTEAFF. Written as DNA, the CDR3 is TGTACTTCCTCCTGGTTTAAGAACACTGAAGCTTTCTTT.

V usage is TRBV13 and J usage is TRBJ2-7; 8 bases line up with TRBD1. Germline assignment: CDR1 PRHDT and CDR2 FYEKMQ (reference sequence). After removal of 5 bases from V and 0 bases from J, the junction contained 9 bases not matched to a gene. CDR3 length: 16 amino acids. CDR3 sequence reads: CASSLRTGSASYEQYF. The CDR3 DNA reads TGTGCCAGCAGCCTCCGGACAGGGAGTGCCTCCTACGAGCAGTACTTC.

Written as DNA, the CDR3 is TGTGCCAGCAGTCCGGGACAGTGGGCTGGGGCCAACGTCCTGACTTTC. This translates into CASSPGQWAGANVLTF. The genes are TRBV27 and TRBJ2-6; 7 bases match TRBD1. The CDR3 totals 16 residues. Germline CDR1 is MNHEY and CDR2 is SMNVEV (reference sequence). J lost 2 bases, V lost 5 bases, and 6 bases had no gene match.

CDR3 sequence reads: CASSQNTQYF. The CDR3 nucleotides read TGTGCCAGCAGCCAAAATACGCAGTATTTT. The V call is TRBV3-1, the J call TRBJ2-3; D is undetermined. Germline V CDR1 and CDR2: LGHDT, YNNKEL (reference sequence). With 2 bases removed from V and 7 bases from J, the gap between germline ends came to 1 base. The CDR3 is made up of 10 amino acids.

As concerns this clonotype: A read error may produce the germline difference seen at one junction end. The V and J genes are TRBV7-9 and TRBJ1-3; TRBD1 matches 8 bases. Germline V lookup: CDR1 SEHNR, CDR2 FQNEAQ (reference sequence). This CDR3 is 15 amino acids long. Here the CDR3 reads CASSRGQGSENTIYF. In nucleotides, the CDR3 is TGTGCCAGCAGCAGAGGACAGGGATCTGAAAACACCATATATTTT.

This clonotype appeared a single time. This chain connects TRBV28 to TRBJ2-7; tentative D call: TRBD2 (5 bases). Germline values: CDR1 MDHEN, CDR2 SYDVKM. V shed 10 bases and J shed 5 bases, with 12 bases lying between them. The CDR3 is made up of 11 amino acids. This chain's CDR3 is CATTLANEQYF. CDR3 coding DNA: TGTGCCACCACCCTAGCAAACGAGCAGTACTTC.

The V and J genes are TRBV7-9 and TRBJ1-2; D may be TRBD1 (5 bases). Germline V gene lookup returns CDR1 SEHNR and CDR2 FQNEAQ (reference sequence). This CDR3 comprises 16 residues. V gave up 0 bases and J gave up 4 bases, with 15 bases separating them. The CDR3: CASSLALGGGGYGYTF. The CDR3 coding sequence is TGTGCCAGCAGCTTAGCCCTTGGCGGGGGAGGCTATGGCTACACCTTC. The entire variable domain, with the rest obtained from reference TRBV7-9 and TRBJ1-2, is as follows: DTGVSQNPRHKITKRGQNVTFRCDPISEHNRLYWYRQTLGQGPEFLTYFQNEAQLEKSRLLSDRFSAERPKGSFSTLEIQRTEQGDSAMYLCASSLALGGGGYGYTFGSGTRLTVV.

This clonotype was counted once. The DNA for the CDR3 is TGTGCCAGCAGAGCAGCCCGAGGAAAACTGTTTTTT. This encodes CASRAARGKLFF. The chain has TRBV2 and TRBJ1-4, with D unclear. The CDR3 contains 12 residues. The germline V and J ends were trimmed by 6 bases and 10 bases, with 12 bases remaining between them. Germline values: CDR1 SNHLY, CDR2 FYNNEI.

The gene calls are TRBV24-1 and TRBJ2-3; maybe TRBD1 (5 bases). The CDR3 is made up of 13 amino acids. Germline loops: CDR1 KGHDR, CDR2 SFDVKD. The V gene lost 7 bases and the J gene lost 4 bases, with 11 bases spanning the gap. The CDR3 loop reads CATSREYADTQYF. CDR3 DNA sequence: TGTGCCACCAGCAGGGAATACGCAGATACGCAGTATTTT.

This chain uses TRBV19 with TRBJ2-7, with a possible D match to TRBD2 (6 bases). This CDR3 has 14 residues. Germline CDR1 reads LNHDA; CDR2 reads SQIVND (reference sequence). The V gene lost 5 bases and the J gene lost 1 base, with 12 bases spanning the gap. The CDR3: CASSPGTVSYEQYF. DNA of the CDR3: TGTGCCAGTAGTCCAGGGACTGTTTCCTACGAGCAGTACTTC.

The rearrangement joins TRBV30 to TRBJ1-6; no reliable D call. Germline-derived CDR1 and CDR2 are GTSNPN and SVGIG (reference sequence). Trimming stripped 3 bases from V and 5 bases from J, with 11 bases between. The length of the CDR3 is 14 residues. Written as DNA, the CDR3 is TGTGCCTGGAGCGCAGAAATAAATAATTCACCCCTCCACTTT. As protein: CAWSAEINNSPLHF. The whole variable domain, remainder taken from reference TRBV30 and TRBJ1-6, is SQTIHQWPATLVQPVGSPLSLECTVEGTSNPNLYWYRQAAGRGLQLLFYSVGIGQISSEVPQNLSASRPQDRQFILSSKKLLLSDSGFYLCAWSAEINNSPLHFGNGTRLTVT.

The chain combines TRBV6-5 with TRBJ2-1, with 8 bases that match TRBD2. CDR3 length equals 19 residues. After removal of 4 bases from V and 7 bases from J, the junction contained 21 bases not matched to a gene. CDR1 and CDR2 (germline): MNHEY, SVGAGI. The CDR3 region is CASSSVWAEIGTRWNEQFF. In nucleotides, the CDR3 is TGTGCCAGCAGTTCCGTCTGGGCCGAAATTGGGACTAGATGGAATGAGCAGTTCTTC.

This clonotype was detected a few times. The chain links TRBV14 to TRBJ2-6; D may be TRBD1 (6 bases). The CDR3 is 18 amino acids. The V end lost 3 bases, the J end lost 4 bases, and 19 bases lay between the germline ends. From germline, CDR1 is SGHDN and CDR2 FVKESK. For the CDR3, the DNA is TGTGCCAGCAGCCAGACTACAGGACAGAGTTCCGGGGCCAACGTCCTGACTTTC. Protein: CASSQTTGQSSGANVLTF. The complete variable domain, with remaining parts taken from reference TRBV14 and TRBJ2-6, reads EAGVTQFPSHSVIEKGQTVTLRCDPISGHDNLYWYRRVMGKEIKFLLHFVKESKQDESGMPNNRFLAERTGGTYSTLKVQPAELEDSGVYFCASSQTTGQSSGANVLTFGAGSRLTVL.

This rearrangement joins TRBV7-9 to TRBJ1-2, with 9 bases aligning to TRBD1. There are 16 residues in the CDR3. V lost 0 bases to trimming and J lost 8 bases; unmatched junction nucleotides: 10. Germline-derived CDR1 and CDR2 are SEHNR and FQNEAQ (reference sequence). In DNA, the CDR3 is TGTGCCAGCAGCTTAGCGCTACAGGGGGCGGTAGGGGGCTACACCTTC. Protein sequence: CASSLALQGAVGGYTF.

The rearrangement uses TRBV23-1 and TRBJ1-1, with 9 positions matching TRBD1. TRBV23-1 is an ORF for which the function is uncertain. The V and J ends lost 7 bases and 4 bases, in that order; junction bases with no gene match: 7. This CDR3 is built from 14 residues. CDR3 in DNA: TGCGCCAGCACTCTCAGGACAGGGGTCACTGAAGCTTTCTTT. As protein: CASTLRTGVTEAFF.

The CDR3 loop is CASRTSGRASISYNEQFF. The CDR3 coding sequence is TGCGCCAGCAGGACTAGCGGGAGGGCCAGCATCTCCTACAATGAGCAGTTCTTC. V gene TRBV23-1 combines with J gene TRBJ2-1, with 14 bases matching TRBD2. TRBV23-1 is an ORF, and what it does is uncertain. This CDR3 spans 18 amino acids. J lost 0 bases, V lost 6 bases, and 7 bases had no gene match.

The rearrangement joins TRBV20-1 to TRBJ1-2, with D tentatively TRBD1 (6 bases). Trimming left V 5 bases short and J 6 bases short, with 10 bases between. The CDR3 covers 11 residues. Per the germline V gene, CDR1 is DFQATT and CDR2 is SNEGSKA (reference sequence). CDR3 amino acids: CSARDIDGYTF. CDR3 in DNA: TGCAGTGCTCGGGACATCGATGGCTACACCTTC.

V usage is TRBV7-6 and J usage is TRBJ2-7; 11 bases are a match to TRBD2. Trimming took 1 base from V and 4 from J; bases not matched to a gene: 3. Looked up from germline, CDR1 is SGHVS and CDR2 is FNYEAQ. The CDR3 contains 15 residues. CDR3 nucleotide sequence: TGTGCCAGCAGCTTAGGACTAGCGGGGCCTTACGAGCAGTACTTC. Translating it yields CASSLGLAGPYEQYF.

This chain connects TRBV7-9 to TRBJ1-3; D gene unclear. The CDR3 totals 15 residues. Looked up from germline, CDR1 is SEHNR and CDR2 is FQNEAQ (reference sequence). The germline V and J ends were trimmed by 7 bases and 0 bases, with 13 bases remaining between them. This CDR3 reads CASTTWWPSGNTIYF. The CDR3 nucleotides read TGTGCCAGCACCACTTGGTGGCCCTCTGGAAACACCATATATTTT. Complete variable domain (other parts from reference TRBV7-9 and TRBJ1-3): DTGVSQNPRHKITKRGQNVTFRCDPISEHNRLYWYRQTLGQGPEFLTYFQNEAQLEKSRLLSDRFSAERPKGSFSTLEIQRTEQGDSAMYLCASTTWWPSGNTIYFGEGSWLTVV.

The J gene is TRBJ1-1, the V gene TRBV27; possible D gene TRBD1, 5 bases. The germline V gene has CDR1 MNHEY and CDR2 SMNVEV (reference sequence). The germline V and J ends were trimmed by 3 bases and 4 bases, with 12 bases remaining between them. The CDR3 consists of 14 residues. In DNA form, the CDR3 reads TGTGCCAGCAGTTTTCTCGGGGGGGGCACTGAAGCTTTCTTT. Translating gives CASSFLGGGTEAFF.

Here the CDR3 DNA reads TGTGCCAGCATCAGGGCTCGAATTCAGTACTTC. The encoded protein is CASIRARIQYF. The chain is built from TRBV2 and TRBJ2-4; D is possibly TRBD1 (5 bases). CDR3 length equals 11 residues. Germline V CDR1 and CDR2: SNHLY, FYNNEI. V was trimmed by 7 bases and J by 10 bases, leaving 11 bases between them.

The CDR3 nucleotides are TGCAGTGCTAGAGATTCGGTGGTAGGCCACGAGCAGTACTTC. It codes for CSARDSVVGHEQYF. The chain joins TRBV20-1 to TRBJ2-7; D is unresolved. Deletions cut 0 bases from V and 5 bases from J, with 14 bases between. The germline CDR1 and CDR2 sequences are DFQATT and SNEGSKA (reference sequence). The CDR3 loop spans 14 amino acids.

This chain connects TRBV7-9 to TRBJ1-6, with 7 nucleotides matching TRBD1. This CDR3 is built from 15 residues. Germline values: CDR1 SEHNR, CDR2 FQNEAQ (reference sequence). Trimming removed 4 bases from V and 7 bases from J; junction bases left unmatched: 7. The CDR3 spells CASSSGQSRNSPLHF. DNA for the CDR3: TGTGCCAGCAGCTCGGGACAGAGTAGGAATTCACCCCTCCACTTT.

The rearrangement uses TRBV2 and TRBJ2-3, with D perhaps TRBD1 (6 bases). The CDR3 is 13 residues long. Germline CDR1 SNHLY, CDR2 FYNNEI. Trimming left V 10 bases short and J 0 bases short, with 11 bases between. The CDR3 DNA sequence: TGTGCCACCGGGACAAAAAGCACAGATACGCAGTATTTT. Translating it yields CATGTKSTDTQYF.

The V and J genes are TRBV7-8 and TRBJ1-5; D is perhaps TRBD1 (5 bases). Germline CDR1 is SGHVS and CDR2 is FQNEAQ. The ends were cut back, 4 bases at V and 2 bases at J, with 12 bases in the middle. The CDR3 spans 15 residues. CDR3 protein: CASSSSRVGNQPQHF. DNA of the CDR3: TGTGCCAGCAGCTCTTCCAGGGTCGGCAATCAGCCCCAGCATTTT.